The T cell receptor beta chain under discussion was sequenced for a study of siplizumab effects on memory and regulatory T cells. Broader study findings: The apparent diversity of naive T cells exceeded that of memory cells, and naive T cells seemed to make a major contribution to the alloresponse.

Here immunoSEQ multiplex PCR was the method, and the copy in TCRdb shows in-frame clones only, minus some. The sample includes roughly 97,000 clones, about 93% seen only once; the top ten take approximately 0.58%. As for this clone: Antigen unknown.

Trimming removed 7 bases from V and 7 bases from J, with 13 bases in between. The germline V gene has CDR1 SGHTA and CDR2 FQGNSA. The CDR3 is made up of 12 amino acids. The sequence derives from a human donor in good health. Sequencing used Tregs sorted from blood. The chain couples TRBV7-2 to TRBJ2-5, with TRBD1 as a possible D gene (6 bases). CDR3 region: CASNGQLGTQYF. The CDR3 region has the DNA TGTGCCAGCAACGGACAGCTGGGGACCCAGTACTTC.